The 23 T cell receptor beta chains presented below share a single source sample, sequenced in a study of T cells in tuberculosis. This table comes from immunoSEQ multiplex PCR, and its TCRdb copy is limited to in-frame clones, with some not included. The table lists about 41,000 clones, about 96% of them singletons. The source material was PBMCs. All receptors come from a donor aged 10-30 years with latent tuberculosis or without tuberculosis infection.

The chain uses TRBV6-5 and TRBJ1-1; no reliable D call. The V and J ends lost 5 bases and 7 bases respectively, with 11 bases between them. CDR3 length: 12 amino acids. CDR1 and CDR2 from the germline V gene are MNHEY and SVGAGI. The CDR3 protein is CASSGSPFEAFF. CDR3 in DNA: TGTGCCAGCAGTGGCTCTCCGTTTGAAGCTTTCTTT.

The J gene is TRBJ1-5, the V gene TRBV27, with 7 bases aligning to TRBD1. The CDR3 consists of 14 residues. Germline CDR1 MNHEY, CDR2 SMNVEV (reference sequence). The trim removed 8 bases at V and 0 bases at J, leaving 4 bases unmatched. The CDR3 reads CASGGQPSNQPQHF. In nucleotides, the CDR3 is TGTGCCAGCGGGGGACAGCCTAGCAATCAGCCCCAGCATTTT.

The rearrangement uses TRBV29-1 and TRBJ1-1; D not resolved. The CDR3 spans 13 residues. Germline V CDR1 and CDR2: SQVTM, ANQGSEA. V was shortened by 2 bases and J by 0 bases, with 7 bases between the two germline ends. The CDR3 region is CSVERQMNTEAFF. In DNA, the CDR3 is TGCAGCGTTGAACGCCAGATGAACACTGAAGCTTTCTTT.

The chain recombines TRBV28 with TRBJ1-1, with D maybe TRBD1 (6 bases). CDR3 length: 15 residues. Trimming cost V 7 bases and J 7 bases, with 22 bases left between them. Germline CDR1 MDHEN, CDR2 SYDVKM. The CDR3 loop is CASTGEGRGVLEAFF. In DNA form, the CDR3 reads TGTGCCAGCACCGGCGAGGGCAGGGGCGTACTTGAAGCTTTCTTT.

The chain uses TRBV5-1 and TRBJ2-1; 10 bases line up with TRBD2. Germline V lookup: CDR1 SGHRS, CDR2 YFSETQ. V shed 5 bases, J shed 4 bases, and the junction held 6 bases outside the gene matches. The CDR3 runs to 15 residues. The CDR3 region has the DNA TGCGCCAGCAGTTATACTAGCGGGGAGTACAATGAGCAGTTCTTC. Translated: CASSYTSGEYNEQFF.

The rearrangement links TRBV5-1 to TRBJ2-1; 8 bases line up with TRBD1. The CDR3 is 17 amino acids. J was trimmed by 3 bases and V by 0 bases; bases with no gene match: 8. From germline, CDR1 is SGHRS and CDR2 YFSETQ. The CDR3 DNA follows: TGCGCCAGCAGCTTGGGGCCTCGGACAGGGTTCTACAATGAGCAGTTCTTC. Amino acid sequence: CASSLGPRTGFYNEQFF.

This clone was observed once. This chain joins TRBV6-4 and TRBJ2-2; 10 bases line up with TRBD2. CDR1 MRHNA and CDR2 SNTAGT come from the germline V gene. The CDR3 length is 19 residues. V gave up 10 bases and J gave up 6 bases; unmatched junction bases: 23. CDR3 loop: CATARWASGGAPSSGELFF. The CDR3 DNA reads as TGTGCCACCGCGAGGTGGGCTAGCGGGGGAGCTCCTTCCTCCGGGGAGCTGTTTTTT.

The V gene is TRBV2, the J gene TRBJ1-2, with D tentatively TRBD1 (6 bases). The V gene lost 6 bases and the J gene lost 1 base, with 12 bases spanning the gap. The length of the CDR3 is 14 residues. The germline V gene encodes CDR1 SNHLY and CDR2 FYNNEI. In DNA, the CDR3 is TGTGCCAGCAGGCTCCTGGACAGTAACTATGGCTACACCTTC. Translation gives CASRLLDSNYGYTF. The variable domain in full, with the rest retrieved from reference TRBV2 and TRBJ1-2, is EPEVTQTPSHQVTQMGQEVILRCVPISNHLYFYWYRQILGQKVEFLVSFYNNEISEKSEIFDDQFSVERPDGSNFTLKIRSTKLEDSAMYFCASRLLDSNYGYTFGSGTRLTVV.

This chain links TRBV9 with TRBJ1-1; 8 nucleotides match TRBD1. V lost 0 bases and J lost 6; bases outside the gene matches: 4. This CDR3 is built from 14 residues. Germline V gene lookup returns CDR1 SGDLS and CDR2 YYNGEE. CDR3 bases: TGTGCCAGCAGCGTAGGCGGGACAGGCCCTGAAGCTTTCTTT. The encoded protein is CASSVGGTGPEAFF. The entire variable domain, with the rest obtained from reference TRBV9 and TRBJ1-1, is as follows: DSGVTQTPKHLITATGQRVTLRCSPRSGDLSVYWYQQSLDQGLQFLIQYYNGEERAKGNILERFSAQQFPDLHSELNLSSLELGDSALYFCASSVGGTGPEAFFGQGTRLTVV.

CDR3 bases: TGCGCCAGCAGCTACCAGGAGAACACTGAAGCTTTCTTT. Its protein product is CASSYQENTEAFF. The chain uses TRBV5-1 and TRBJ1-1; no firm D call. The CDR3 totals 13 residues. The V and J ends lost 3 bases and 1 base respectively, with 7 bases between them. CDR1 is SGHRS and CDR2 is YFSETQ in the germline V gene.

The V call is TRBV10-3, the J call TRBJ2-7; unclear D gene. Trimming took off 3 bases at V and 0 bases at J, with 12 bases between the two ends. Per the germline V gene, CDR1 is ENHRY and CDR2 is SYGVKD. The CDR3 covers 15 residues. Written as DNA, the CDR3 is TGTGCCATCAGTGAAGGTAACAGACCCTCCTACGAGCAGTACTTC. It encodes CAISEGNRPSYEQYF.

The chain joins TRBV28 to TRBJ2-5, with D maybe TRBD2 (5 bases). V was pared by 4 bases and J by 5 bases, with 11 bases between. Germline CDR1 and CDR2: MDHEN and SYDVKM. This CDR3 is 13 amino acids long. DNA of the CDR3: TGTGCCAGCAGTTCATCGCGGAGGGAGACCCAGTACTTC. Its protein is CASSSSRRETQYF.

The V gene is TRBV6-6, the J gene TRBJ1-2; D call uncertain. Germline lookup yields CDR1 MNHNY and CDR2 SVGAGI (reference sequence). V gave up 3 bases and J gave up 8 bases, with 13 bases separating them. The length of the CDR3 is 13 residues. The CDR3 bases are TGTGCCAGCAGTTATTCCGAGGTTGGGGGCTACACCTTC. It yields the protein CASSYSEVGGYTF.

The chain couples TRBV7-6 to TRBJ2-7; 10 nucleotides match TRBD1. CDR1 is SGHVS, CDR2 FNYEAQ, per germline. The CDR3 is 15 amino acids. J gave up 6 bases and V 4 bases, and 9 bases lay outside the gene matches. The CDR3 DNA reads TGTGCCAGCAGCTCGTACCTGGACAGGGGGGGCGAGCAGTACTTC. Encoded protein: CASSSYLDRGGEQYF.

J is TRBJ2-1 and V is TRBV6-5; tentative D call: TRBD1 (6 bases). Germline CDR1 reads MNHEY; CDR2 reads SVGAGI. The ends were cut back, 6 bases at V and 4 bases at J, with 16 bases in the middle. The CDR3 has 15 amino acids. This CDR3 reads CASSRGQTKYNEQFF. The CDR3 bases are TGTGCCAGCAGCCGCGGACAGACCAAGTACAATGAGCAGTTCTTC.

The rearrangement joins TRBV25-1 to TRBJ1-6; 8 bases fit TRBD1. Looked up from germline, CDR1 is MGHDK and CDR2 is SYGVNS. The trim removed 5 bases at V and 5 bases at J, leaving 11 bases unmatched. This CDR3 spans 17 amino acids. The CDR3 spells CASSSSDRGKNNSPLHF. The DNA for the CDR3 is TGTGCCAGCAGTTCATCAGACAGGGGCAAAAATAATTCACCCCTCCACTTT.

The chain joins TRBV11-2 to TRBJ1-2, with TRBD1 identical over 8 bases. Germline values: CDR1 SGHAT, CDR2 FQNNGV. The ends lost 6 bases at V and 3 bases at J; junction bases unmatched: 12. CDR3 size: 16 residues. DNA of the CDR3: TGTGCCAGCAGGAAAATCCGAGACAGGGGCGACTATGGCTACACCTTC. Amino acids: CASRKIRDRGDYGYTF. The full variable domain, rest sourced from reference TRBV11-2 and TRBJ1-2, is EAGVAQSPRYKIIEKRQSVAFWCNPISGHATLYWYQQILGQGPKLLIQFQNNGVVDDSQLPKDRFSAERLKGVDSTLKIQPAKLEDSAVYLCASRKIRDRGDYGYTFGSGTRLTVV.

The chain recombines TRBV5-1 with TRBJ1-6, with 7 bases identical to TRBD1. V lost 4 bases, J lost 10 bases, and 11 bases stayed unmatched. CDR3 length equals 15 residues. Germline CDR1 is SGHRS and CDR2 is YFSETQ. The CDR3 DNA reads as TGCGCCAGCAGCCACGAACAGGGGCGGGCGTCACCCCTCCACTTT. It codes for CASSHEQGRASPLHF.

The V call is TRBV28, the J call TRBJ1-1; tentative D call: TRBD1 (5 bases). Germline CDR1 reads MDHEN; CDR2 reads SYDVKM. The V gene lost 3 bases and the J gene lost 1 base, with 15 bases spanning the gap. The CDR3 length is 16 residues. This CDR3 reads CASSFVQGLANTEAFF. Here the CDR3 DNA reads TGTGCCAGCAGTTTCGTTCAGGGATTGGCGAACACTGAAGCTTTCTTT.

The gene calls are TRBV19 and TRBJ2-7, with 8 bases aligning to TRBD1. Germline V gene data show CDR1 as LNHDA and CDR2 as SQIVND (reference sequence). J gave up 4 bases and V 5 bases, and 10 bases lay outside the gene matches. CDR3 length: 15 amino acids. CDR3 residues: CASSVTWTGPYEQYF. For the CDR3, the DNA is TGTGCCAGTAGTGTCACATGGACAGGGCCTTACGAGCAGTACTTC. The full variable domain, with the rest looked up from reference TRBV19 and TRBJ2-7, is DGGITQSPKYLFRKEGQNVTLSCEQNLNHDAMYWYRQDPGQGLRLIYYSQIVNDFQKGDIAEGYSVSREKKESFPLTVTSAQKNPTAFYLCASSVTWTGPYEQYFGPGTRLTVT.

This chain joins TRBV7-8 and TRBJ2-1; 11 positions agree with TRBD2. Germline V gene sequence: CDR1 SGHVS, CDR2 FQNEAQ. V shed 1 base and J 5 bases; nucleotides not matched to a gene: 10. The CDR3 covers 18 residues. This CDR3 is CASSLVQIAGGFNNEQFF. The CDR3 nucleotides read TGTGCCAGCAGCTTAGTCCAGATAGCGGGGGGGTTTAACAATGAGCAGTTCTTC.

The chain carries TRBV27 and TRBJ2-7; TRBD2 matches at 10 bases. The CDR3 length is 17 residues. CDR1 is MNHEY and CDR2 is SMNVEV in the germline V gene (reference sequence). V was clipped by 3 bases and J by 6 bases; unmatched bases: 14. For the CDR3, the DNA is TGTGCCAGCAGTTTGCCTAGCCTCCTAGCGGGGGTACGCGAGCAGTACTTC. It codes for CASSLPSLLAGVREQYF.

This clone was found once. V gene TRBV4-2 combines with J gene TRBJ2-4; 11 nucleotides line up with TRBD1. The V segment lost 3 bases and the J segment 1 base; nucleotides outside the gene matches: 2. The germline gives CDR1 LGHNA, CDR2 YNFKEQ. The CDR3 spans 16 residues. The CDR3, as DNA: TGTGCCAGCAGCCAGGGGACAGGGGGGGCCAAAAACATTCAGTACTTC. Protein: CASSQGTGGAKNIQYF.